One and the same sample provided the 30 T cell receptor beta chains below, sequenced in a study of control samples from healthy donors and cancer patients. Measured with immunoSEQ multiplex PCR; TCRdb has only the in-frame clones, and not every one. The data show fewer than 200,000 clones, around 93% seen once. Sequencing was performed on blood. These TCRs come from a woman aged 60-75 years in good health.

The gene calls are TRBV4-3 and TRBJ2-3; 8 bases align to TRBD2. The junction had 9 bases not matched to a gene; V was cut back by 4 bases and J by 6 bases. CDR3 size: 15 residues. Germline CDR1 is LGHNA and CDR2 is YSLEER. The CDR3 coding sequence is TGCGCCAGCAGCCCGCAAGCGGGGGCATGGGATACGCAGTATTTT. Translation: CASSPQAGAWDTQYF.

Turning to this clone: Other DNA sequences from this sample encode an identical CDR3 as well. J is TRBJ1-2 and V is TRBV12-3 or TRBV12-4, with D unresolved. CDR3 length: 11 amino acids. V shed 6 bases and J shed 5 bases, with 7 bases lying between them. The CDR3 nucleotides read TGTGCCAGCAGCGCCGGATATGGCTACACCTTC. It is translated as CASSAGYGYTF.

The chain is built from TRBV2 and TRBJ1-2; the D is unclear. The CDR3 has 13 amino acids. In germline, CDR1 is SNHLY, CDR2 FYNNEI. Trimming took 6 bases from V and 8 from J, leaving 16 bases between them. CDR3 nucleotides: TGTGCCAGCAGGGAAAACAACCTTAAGGGCTACACCTTC. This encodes CASRENNLKGYTF.

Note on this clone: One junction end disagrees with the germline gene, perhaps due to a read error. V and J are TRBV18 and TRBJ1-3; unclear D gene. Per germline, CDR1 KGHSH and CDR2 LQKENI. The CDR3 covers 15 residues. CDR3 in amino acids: CASSPVRESGNTIYF. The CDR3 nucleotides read TGTGCCAGTTCACCAGTAAGGGAGTCGGGAAACACCATATATTTT.

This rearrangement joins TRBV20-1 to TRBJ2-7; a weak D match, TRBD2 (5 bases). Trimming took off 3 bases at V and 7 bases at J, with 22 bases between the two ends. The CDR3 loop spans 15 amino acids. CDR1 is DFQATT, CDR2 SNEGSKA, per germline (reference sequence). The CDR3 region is CSASPRTLDLQEQYF. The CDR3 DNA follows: TGCAGTGCTAGTCCCCGGACTCTAGACCTACAGGAGCAGTACTTC.

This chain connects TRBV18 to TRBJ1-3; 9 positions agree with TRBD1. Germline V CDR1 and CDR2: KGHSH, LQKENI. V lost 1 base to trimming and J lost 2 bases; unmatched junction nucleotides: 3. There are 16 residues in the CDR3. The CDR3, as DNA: TGTGCCAGCTCACCACGGCGGGACAGGGCTGGAAACACCATATATTTT. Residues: CASSPRRDRAGNTIYF.

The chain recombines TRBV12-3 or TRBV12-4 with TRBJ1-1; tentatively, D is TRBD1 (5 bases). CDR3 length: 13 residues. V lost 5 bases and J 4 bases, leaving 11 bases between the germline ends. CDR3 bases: TGTGCCAGCAGTACCCGACAGTTCACTGAAGCTTTCTTT. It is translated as CASSTRQFTEAFF.

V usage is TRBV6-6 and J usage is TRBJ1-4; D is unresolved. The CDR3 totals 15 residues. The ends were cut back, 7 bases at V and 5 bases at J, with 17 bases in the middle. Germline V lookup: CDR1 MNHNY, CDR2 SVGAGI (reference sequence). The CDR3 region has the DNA TGTGCCAGCAACAACCCGGCAGGCCAGAATGAAAAACTGTTTTTT. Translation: CASNNPAGQNEKLFF.

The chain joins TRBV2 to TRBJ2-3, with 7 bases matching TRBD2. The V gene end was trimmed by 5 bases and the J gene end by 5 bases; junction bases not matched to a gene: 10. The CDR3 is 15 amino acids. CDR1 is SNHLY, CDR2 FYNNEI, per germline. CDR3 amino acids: CASSTTSYVIDTQYF. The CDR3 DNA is TGTGCCAGCAGTACGACTAGCTACGTTATAGATACGCAGTATTTT.

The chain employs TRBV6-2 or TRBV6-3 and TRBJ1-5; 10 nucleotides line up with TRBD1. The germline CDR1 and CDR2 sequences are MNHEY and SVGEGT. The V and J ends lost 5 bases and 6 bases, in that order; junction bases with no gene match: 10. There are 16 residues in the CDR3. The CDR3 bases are TGTGCCAGCAGTACGCGACAGGGGGCTTCTGGTCAGCCCCAGCATTTT. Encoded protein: CASSTRQGASGQPQHF.

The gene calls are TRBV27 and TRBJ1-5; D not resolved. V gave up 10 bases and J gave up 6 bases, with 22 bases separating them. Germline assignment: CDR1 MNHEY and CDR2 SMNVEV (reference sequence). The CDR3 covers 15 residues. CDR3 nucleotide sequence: TGTGCCACCTCGCCGAAATCGGGCCCCGGTCAGCCCCAGCATTTT. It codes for CATSPKSGPGQPQHF.

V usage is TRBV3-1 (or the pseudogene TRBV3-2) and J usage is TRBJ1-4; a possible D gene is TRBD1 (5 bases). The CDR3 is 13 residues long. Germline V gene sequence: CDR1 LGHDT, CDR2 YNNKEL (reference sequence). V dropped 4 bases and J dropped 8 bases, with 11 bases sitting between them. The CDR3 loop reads CASSPRGAEKLFF. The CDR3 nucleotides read TGTGCCAGCAGCCCACGGGGCGCCGAAAAACTGTTTTTT.

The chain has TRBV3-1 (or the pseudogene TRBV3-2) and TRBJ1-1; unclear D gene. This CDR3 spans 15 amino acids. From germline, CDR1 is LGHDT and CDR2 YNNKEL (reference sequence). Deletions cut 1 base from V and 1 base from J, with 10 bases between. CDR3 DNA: TGTGCCAGCAGCCAAGGAGGCGCAAGGAACACTGAAGCTTTCTTT. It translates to CASSQGGARNTEAFF.

CDR3 in amino acids: CASSPLQGPEAFF. DNA for the CDR3: TGCGCCAGCAGCCCTCTACAGGGCCCTGAAGCTTTCTTT. The V gene is TRBV5-1, the J gene TRBJ1-1, with a weak D call TRBD1 (6 bases). CDR1 and CDR2 from the germline V gene are SGHRS and YFSETQ. This CDR3 is 13 amino acids long. V lost 4 bases and J lost 6, with 13 bases in between.

Here the CDR3 DNA reads TGCAGCGTGGGACCGAATTTGAACACTGAAGCTTTCTTT. It translates to CSVGPNLNTEAFF. The J gene is TRBJ1-1, the V gene TRBV29-1, with a weak D call TRBD1 (5 bases). CDR1 is SQVTM, CDR2 ANQGSEA, per germline. The CDR3 extends over 13 amino acids. The V gene lost 6 bases and the J gene lost 0 bases, with 11 bases spanning the gap.

As DNA, the CDR3 is TGTGCCAGCAGCTTCGGACAGGGTAACTATGGCTACACCTTC. It is translated as CASSFGQGNYGYTF. V is TRBV7-9 and J is TRBJ1-2; 8 nucleotides align to TRBD1. Germline trimming cut 3 bases from V and 1 base from J; bases unmatched to any gene: 1. The CDR3 totals 14 residues. CDR1 and CDR2 (germline): SEHNR, FQNEAQ (reference sequence).

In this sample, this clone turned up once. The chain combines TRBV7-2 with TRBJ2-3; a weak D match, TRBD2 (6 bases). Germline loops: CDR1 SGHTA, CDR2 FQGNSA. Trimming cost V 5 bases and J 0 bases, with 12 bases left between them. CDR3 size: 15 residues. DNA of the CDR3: TGTGCCAGCAGCGAGGACTACCTAAGCACAGATACGCAGTATTTT. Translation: CASSEDYLSTDTQYF.

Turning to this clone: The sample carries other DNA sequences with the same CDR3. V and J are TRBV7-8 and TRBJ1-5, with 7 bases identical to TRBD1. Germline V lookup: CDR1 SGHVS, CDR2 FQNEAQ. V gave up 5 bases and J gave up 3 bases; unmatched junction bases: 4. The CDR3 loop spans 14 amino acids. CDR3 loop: CASSVDRVNQPQHF. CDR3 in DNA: TGTGCCAGCAGCGTCGACAGGGTCAATCAGCCCCAGCATTTT.

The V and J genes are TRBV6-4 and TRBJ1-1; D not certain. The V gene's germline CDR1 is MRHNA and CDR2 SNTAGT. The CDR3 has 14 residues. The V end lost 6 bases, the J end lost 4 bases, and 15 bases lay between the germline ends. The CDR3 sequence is CASRRSNEGTEAFF. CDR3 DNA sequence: TGTGCCAGCAGGAGGAGCAATGAGGGCACTGAAGCTTTCTTT.

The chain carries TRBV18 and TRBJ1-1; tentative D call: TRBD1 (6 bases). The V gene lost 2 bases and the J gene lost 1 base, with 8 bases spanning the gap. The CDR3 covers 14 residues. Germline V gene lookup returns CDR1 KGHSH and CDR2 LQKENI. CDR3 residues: CASSPATGNTEAFF. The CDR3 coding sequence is TGTGCCAGCTCACCAGCGACAGGGAACACTGAAGCTTTCTTT.

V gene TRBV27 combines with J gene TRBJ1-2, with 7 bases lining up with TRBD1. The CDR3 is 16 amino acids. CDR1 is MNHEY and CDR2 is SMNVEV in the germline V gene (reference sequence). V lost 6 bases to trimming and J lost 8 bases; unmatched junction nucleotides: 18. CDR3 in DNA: TGTGCCAGCAGCCGCCAGACAGGGATGCCCTTCTCGGGCTACACCTTC. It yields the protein CASSRQTGMPFSGYTF.

CDR3 sequence reads: CASSVDAEPNTEAFF. The CDR3 nucleotides read TGTGCCAGCAGCGTAGATGCGGAGCCGAACACTGAAGCTTTCTTT. This rearrangement joins TRBV9 to TRBJ1-1, with D unresolved. Trimming pared 0 bases from V and 1 base from J, leaving 10 bases between. Germline V CDR1 and CDR2: SGDLS, YYNGEE. There are 15 residues in the CDR3.

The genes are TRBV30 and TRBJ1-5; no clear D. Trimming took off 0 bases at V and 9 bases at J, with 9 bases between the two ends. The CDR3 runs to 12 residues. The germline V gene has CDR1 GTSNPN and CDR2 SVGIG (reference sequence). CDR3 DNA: TGTGCCTGGAGTGTAAACTGGGGGCCCCAGCATTTT. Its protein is CAWSVNWGPQHF.

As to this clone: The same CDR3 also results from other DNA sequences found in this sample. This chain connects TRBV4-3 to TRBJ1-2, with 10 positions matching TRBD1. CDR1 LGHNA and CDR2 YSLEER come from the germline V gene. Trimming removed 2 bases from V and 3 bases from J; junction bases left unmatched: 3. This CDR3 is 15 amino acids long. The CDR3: CASSQQTGGDYGYTF. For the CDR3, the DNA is TGCGCCAGCAGCCAACAGACAGGGGGCGACTATGGCTACACCTTC.

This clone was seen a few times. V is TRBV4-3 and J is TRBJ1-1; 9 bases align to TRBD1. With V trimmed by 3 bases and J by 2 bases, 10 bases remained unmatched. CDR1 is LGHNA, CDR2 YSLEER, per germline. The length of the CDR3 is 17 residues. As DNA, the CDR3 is TGCGCCAGCAGCCACCTATACAGGGGGCGGGCTAACACTGAAGCTTTCTTT. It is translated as CASSHLYRGRANTEAFF.

CDR3 sequence reads: CASPKQGRNTGELFF. For the CDR3, the DNA is TGTGCCAGCCCAAAACAGGGGCGGAACACCGGGGAGCTGTTTTTT. The V call is TRBV7-8, the J call TRBJ2-2; TRBD1 agrees at 7 bases. The V gene end was trimmed by 8 bases and the J gene end by 1 base; junction bases not matched to a gene: 7. There are 15 residues in the CDR3. Looked up from germline, CDR1 is SGHVS and CDR2 is FQNEAQ.

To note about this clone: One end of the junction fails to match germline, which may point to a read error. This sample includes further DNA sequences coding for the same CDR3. The CDR3 protein is CASSPGQNTEAFF. The DNA of the CDR3 is TGCGCCAGCAGCCCGGGACAGAACACCGAAGCTTTCTTT. This chain links TRBV5-1 with TRBJ1-1; 7 bases align to TRBD1. Germline-derived CDR1 and CDR2 are SGHRS and YFSETQ. CDR3 length equals 13 residues.

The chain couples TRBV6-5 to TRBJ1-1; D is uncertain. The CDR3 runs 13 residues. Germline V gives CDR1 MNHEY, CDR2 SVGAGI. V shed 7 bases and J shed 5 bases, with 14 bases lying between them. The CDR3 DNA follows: TGTGCCAGCATTCACGGTTCGGGTACTGAAGCTTTCTTT. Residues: CASIHGSGTEAFF.

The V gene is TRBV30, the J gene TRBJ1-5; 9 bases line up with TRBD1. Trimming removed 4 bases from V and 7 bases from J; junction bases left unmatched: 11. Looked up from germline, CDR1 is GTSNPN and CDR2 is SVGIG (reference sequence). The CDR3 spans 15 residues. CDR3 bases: TGTGCCTGGAAAAGGGGACAGGGAGGATGCCAGCCCCAGCATTTT. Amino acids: CAWKRGQGGCQPQHF.

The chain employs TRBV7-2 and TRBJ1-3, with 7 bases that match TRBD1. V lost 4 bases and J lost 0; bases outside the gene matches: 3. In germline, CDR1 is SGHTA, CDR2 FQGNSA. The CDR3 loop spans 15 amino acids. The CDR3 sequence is CASSSGQSSGNTIYF. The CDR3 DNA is TGTGCCAGCAGCTCGGGACAGTCCTCTGGAAACACCATATATTTT.